A single sample is the source of the 17 T cell receptor beta chains below, sequenced in a study of blood T cell repertoires in COVID-19. The table came from immunoSEQ multiplex PCR; TCRdb's copy has only in-frame clones and leaves some out. This repertoire shows over 150,000 clones, approximately 88% found once; its top ten account for less than 3.5%. Sequencing was done on a sample of peripheral blood. The receptors stem from a woman aged 60 to 75 with acute or convalescent COVID-19.

The V call is TRBV3-1 (or the pseudogene TRBV3-2), the J call TRBJ2-2; D remains unclear. CDR1 is LGHDT and CDR2 is YNNKEL in the germline V gene (reference sequence). Trimming pared 7 bases from V and 8 bases from J, leaving 8 bases between. CDR3 size: 11 residues. Here the CDR3 reads CASTSQGELFF. Written as DNA, the CDR3 is TGTGCCAGCACCTCTCAGGGGGAGCTGTTTTTT.

This clone was seen only a few times. The J gene is TRBJ1-1, the V gene TRBV7-6; possible D gene TRBD1, 5 bases. V lost 0 bases and J lost 1, with 9 bases in between. The CDR3 loop spans 15 amino acids. The germline CDR1 and CDR2 sequences are SGHVS and FNYEAQ. In DNA, the CDR3 is TGTGCCAGCAGCTTAGCATCAGGGAAGAACACTGAAGCTTTCTTT. Its translation: CASSLASGKNTEAFF.

The chain recombines TRBV4-3 with TRBJ1-2; 7 bases agree with TRBD1. The CDR3 sequence is 13 residues long. CDR1 and CDR2 (germline): LGHNA, YSLEER. The trim removed 4 bases at V and 5 bases at J, leaving 4 bases unmatched. The CDR3, as DNA: TGCGCCAGCAGCCGCGGGACAGATTATGGCTACACCTTC. This encodes CASSRGTDYGYTF.

This sequence joins TRBV15 and TRBJ2-3; D is possibly TRBD2 (7 bases). The germline gives CDR1 LNHNV, CDR2 YYDKDF (reference sequence). This CDR3 comprises 16 residues. V lost 5 bases to trimming and J lost 2 bases, with 17 bases between them. The CDR3 bases are TGTGCCACCAGCTCCCAAGGGGGGGGAATCACAGATACGCAGTATTTT. It codes for CATSSQGGGITDTQYF.

The genes are TRBV6-6 and TRBJ2-7; D may be TRBD1 (7 bases). The CDR3 is made up of 14 amino acids. Germline V gives CDR1 MNHNY, CDR2 SVGAGI (reference sequence). V was shortened by 5 bases and J by 3 bases, with 14 bases between the two germline ends. Here the CDR3 DNA reads TGTGCCAGCAGTAGGGGGGCAGGGGGCTACGAGCAGTACTTC. Amino acid sequence: CASSRGAGGYEQYF.

The genes are TRBV11-2 and TRBJ1-1; D not certain. CDR3 length: 15 residues. Trimming stripped 1 base from V and 1 base from J, with 10 bases between. Germline CDR1 SGHAT, CDR2 FQNNGV. The CDR3 is CASSLAYSSNTEAFF. The CDR3 DNA sequence: TGTGCCAGCAGCTTAGCTTATTCCTCGAACACTGAAGCTTTCTTT. The full variable domain, with the rest looked up from reference TRBV11-2 and TRBJ1-1, is EAGVAQSPRYKIIEKRQSVAFWCNPISGHATLYWYQQILGQGPKLLIQFQNNGVVDDSQLPKDRFSAERLKGVDSTLKIQPAKLEDSAVYLCASSLAYSSNTEAFFGQGTRLTVV.

V and J are TRBV24-1 and TRBJ2-3; 7 bases align to TRBD2. V dropped 0 bases and J dropped 3; count of bases not matched to a gene: 11. Germline V gene sequence: CDR1 KGHDR, CDR2 SFDVKD. The CDR3 loop spans 18 amino acids. Written as DNA, the CDR3 is TGTGCCACCAGTGATTTGGGGGAGGGAGGACGGAATACAGATACGCAGTATTTT. This gives the protein CATSDLGEGGRNTDTQYF.

The chain carries TRBV19 and TRBJ2-1, with a tentative D call TRBD2 (6 bases). With 1 base removed from V and 1 base from J, the gap between germline ends came to 11 bases. The CDR3 spans 16 residues. Germline CDR1 and CDR2: LNHDA and SQIVND (reference sequence). The CDR3 DNA sequence: TGTGCCAGTAGTATAGCCATGGGGAGGTCCTACAATGAGCAGTTCTTC. Protein sequence: CASSIAMGRSYNEQFF.

This chain uses TRBV28 with TRBJ1-2; 7 bases map to TRBD1. Trimming removed 5 bases from V and 6 bases from J; junction bases left unmatched: 9. The CDR3 totals 14 residues. CDR1 is MDHEN, CDR2 SYDVKM, per germline. The CDR3 is CASSLRQGIDGYTF. The CDR3 nucleotides are TGTGCCAGCAGTCTACGACAGGGTATAGATGGCTACACCTTC.

The rearrangement uses TRBV7-9 and TRBJ2-5; the match to TRBD1 covers 9 bases. Per the germline V gene, CDR1 is SEHNR and CDR2 is FQNEAQ (reference sequence). This CDR3 contains 19 residues. The V segment lost 5 bases and the J segment 5 bases; nucleotides outside the gene matches: 21. The DNA of the CDR3 is TGTGCCAGCAGCCAACCCCCCCCGGGACAGGGTATGTTACAGGAGACCCAGTACTTC. It is translated as CASSQPPPGQGMLQETQYF.

The chain uses TRBV7-2 and TRBJ2-5, with D possibly being TRBD1 (5 bases). The germline V and J ends were trimmed by 1 base and 7 bases, with 16 bases remaining between them. From germline, CDR1 is SGHTA and CDR2 FQGNSA. The CDR3 runs to 15 residues. The CDR3 protein is CASSLGSSRGGTQYF. The CDR3 DNA reads TGTGCCAGCAGCTTAGGGTCCAGTAGGGGTGGGACCCAGTACTTC.

The genes are TRBV3-1 (or the pseudogene TRBV3-2) and TRBJ2-5, with TRBD1 matching 8 bases. The CDR3 totals 15 residues. J gave up 4 bases and V 0 bases, and 4 bases lay outside the gene matches. CDR1 LGHDT and CDR2 YNNKEL come from the germline V gene (reference sequence). The CDR3 nucleotides read TGTGCCAGCAGCCAAGATAGGACAGGGATAGAGACCCAGTACTTC. Translation gives CASSQDRTGIETQYF.

This chain joins TRBV7-2 and TRBJ1-1; D is perhaps TRBD1 (5 bases). V lost 5 bases and J lost 4, with 14 bases in between. The CDR3 is 14 amino acids. The V gene's germline CDR1 is SGHTA and CDR2 FQGNSA. The CDR3 DNA follows: TGTGCCAGCAGCCTCAGGGCCCAGGGCACTGAAGCTTTCTTT. Residues: CASSLRAQGTEAFF.

The chain employs TRBV11-2 and TRBJ2-5; weak D call: TRBD2 (6 bases). Germline V gene lookup returns CDR1 SGHAT and CDR2 FQNNGV. Trimming removed 5 bases from V and 2 bases from J, with 12 bases in between. The length of the CDR3 is 14 residues. CDR3 sequence: CASSAPGGQETQYF. In nucleotides, the CDR3 is TGTGCCAGCAGCGCCCCTGGGGGGCAAGAGACCCAGTACTTC.

The sample holds one count of this clone. DNA of the CDR3: TGTGCCAGCAGAACTAGCATCCAAGAGACCCAGTACTTC. Translating gives CASRTSIQETQYF. The chain uses TRBV7-2 and TRBJ2-5, with D perhaps matching TRBD2 (6 bases). Trimming removed 6 bases at V and 1 base at J, with 9 bases between. The CDR3 length is 13 residues. The germline V gene has CDR1 SGHTA and CDR2 FQGNSA.

The rearrangement links TRBV5-1 to TRBJ1-2, with D maybe TRBD1 (6 bases). Germline CDR1 is SGHRS and CDR2 is YFSETQ. This CDR3 spans 14 amino acids. Trimming removed 0 bases at V and 8 bases at J, with 14 bases between. The CDR3 spells CASSLAAQGNGYTF. In nucleotides, the CDR3 is TGCGCCAGCAGCTTGGCCGCACAGGGTAACGGCTACACCTTC.

This clone was observed a single time. The rearrangement links TRBV7-9 to TRBJ1-3, with D perhaps TRBD1 (5 bases). This CDR3 is 15 amino acids long. With 5 bases removed from V and 0 bases from J, the gap between germline ends came to 11 bases. CDR1 and CDR2 (germline): SEHNR, FQNEAQ (reference sequence). CDR3 in amino acids: CASSPRQLSGNTIYF. The CDR3 DNA reads as TGTGCCAGCAGCCCCCGACAGCTCTCTGGAAACACCATATATTTT.